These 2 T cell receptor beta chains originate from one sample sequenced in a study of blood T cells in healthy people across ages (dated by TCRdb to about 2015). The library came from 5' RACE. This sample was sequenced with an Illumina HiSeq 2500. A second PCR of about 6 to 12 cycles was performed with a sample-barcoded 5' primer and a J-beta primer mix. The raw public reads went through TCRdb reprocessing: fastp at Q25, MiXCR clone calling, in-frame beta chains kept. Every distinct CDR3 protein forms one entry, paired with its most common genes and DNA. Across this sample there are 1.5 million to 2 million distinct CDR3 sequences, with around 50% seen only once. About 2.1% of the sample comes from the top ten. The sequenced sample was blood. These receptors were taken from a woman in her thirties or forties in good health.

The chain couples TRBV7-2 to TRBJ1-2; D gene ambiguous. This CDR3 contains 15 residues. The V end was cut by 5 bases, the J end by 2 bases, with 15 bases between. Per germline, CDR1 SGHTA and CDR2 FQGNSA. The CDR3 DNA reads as TGTGCCAGCAGCCCTACGCGATCTGGGAACTATGGCTACACCTTC. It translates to CASSPTRSGNYGYTF.

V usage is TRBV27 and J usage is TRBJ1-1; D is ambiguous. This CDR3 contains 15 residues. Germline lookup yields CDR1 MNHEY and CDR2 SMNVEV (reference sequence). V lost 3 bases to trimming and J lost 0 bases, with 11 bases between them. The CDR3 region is CASSFFPKVNTEAFF. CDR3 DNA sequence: TGTGCCAGCAGTTTCTTCCCTAAGGTGAACACTGAAGCTTTCTTT.